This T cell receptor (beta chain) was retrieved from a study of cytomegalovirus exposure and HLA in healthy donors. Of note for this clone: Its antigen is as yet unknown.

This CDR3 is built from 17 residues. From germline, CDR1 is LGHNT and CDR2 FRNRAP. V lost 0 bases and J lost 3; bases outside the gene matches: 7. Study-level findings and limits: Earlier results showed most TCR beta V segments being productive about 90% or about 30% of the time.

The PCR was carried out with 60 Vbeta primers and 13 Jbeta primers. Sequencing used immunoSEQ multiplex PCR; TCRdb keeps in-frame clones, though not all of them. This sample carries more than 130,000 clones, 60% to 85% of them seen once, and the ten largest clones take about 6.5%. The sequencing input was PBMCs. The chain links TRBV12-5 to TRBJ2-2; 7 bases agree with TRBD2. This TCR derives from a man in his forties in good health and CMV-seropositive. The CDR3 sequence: CASGLVASGRDTGELFF. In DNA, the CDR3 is TGTGCTAGTGGTTTGGTGGCCTCGGGGAGGGACACCGGGGAGCTGTTTTTT.